These 12 T cell receptor beta chains share one sample of origin, sequenced in a study of cytomegalovirus exposure and HLA in healthy donors. PCR was performed using 60 Vbeta and 13 Jbeta primers. The method was immunoSEQ multiplex PCR; TCRdb's version includes in-frame clones alone and lacks a portion of them. The data show around 98,000 clones, about four fifths seen once. Material for sequencing was PBMCs. The receptors here all came from a woman between 35 and 50 years old in good health and CMV-seronegative.

The CDR3 DNA reads as TGTGCCTGGAGTGATTACCGGGACTTGTACTTC. Translating it yields CAWSDYRDLYF. The chain links TRBV30 to TRBJ2-5, with D possibly being TRBD2 (6 bases). Looked up from germline, CDR1 is GTSNPN and CDR2 is SVGIG (reference sequence). V shed 1 base and J shed 13 bases, with 13 bases lying between them. The CDR3 consists of 11 residues.

The chain uses TRBV9 and TRBJ1-1; D may be TRBD1 (5 bases). The V gene lost 4 bases and the J gene lost 3 bases, with 16 bases spanning the gap. Germline V gives CDR1 SGDLS, CDR2 YYNGEE. The CDR3 sequence is 15 residues long. The CDR3 DNA sequence: TGTGCCAGCAGCCCCGGAGGAGGGGCGTACACTGAAGCTTTCTTT. It specifies CASSPGGGAYTEAFF. The full variable domain, in which reference TRBV9 and TRBJ1-1 provide the parts outside the CDR3, is DSGVTQTPKHLITATGQRVTLRCSPRSGDLSVYWYQQSLDQGLQFLIQYYNGEERAKGNILERFSAQQFPDLHSELNLSSLELGDSALYFCASSPGGGAYTEAFFGQGTRLTVV.

V gene TRBV5-1 combines with J gene TRBJ2-7; 8 bases are a match to TRBD1. Germline CDR1 reads SGHRS; CDR2 reads YFSETQ. Trimming cost V 0 bases and J 3 bases; bases outside gene matches: 5. This CDR3 has 15 amino acids. CDR3 bases: TGCGCCAGCAGCTTGGCGGGGACAGGAGACTACGAGCAGTACTTC. Its protein is CASSLAGTGDYEQYF.

The chain links TRBV7-2 to TRBJ1-5; TRBD1 matches at 8 bases. The CDR3 extends over 15 amino acids. CDR1 and CDR2 (germline): SGHTA, FQGNSA. The J segment lost 1 base and the V segment lost 5 bases, leaving 4 bases of the junction unmatched. Here the CDR3 reads CASSTDRGSNQPQHF. CDR3 sequence (DNA): TGTGCCAGCAGCACCGACAGGGGAAGCAATCAGCCCCAGCATTTT.

This clone turned up a few times. The rearrangement joins TRBV5-5 to TRBJ2-1; D is uncertain. Trimming took 4 bases from V and 2 from J, leaving 7 bases between them. The germline V gene encodes CDR1 SGHKS and CDR2 YYEKEE (reference sequence). This CDR3 has 13 residues. The CDR3 DNA reads as TGTGCCAGCAGCCTCGACACCTACAATGAGCAGTTCTTC. Translated: CASSLDTYNEQFF.

The rearrangement joins TRBV2 to TRBJ2-5, with 8 positions matching TRBD1. V lost 3 bases and J lost 1; bases outside the gene matches: 4. CDR1 and CDR2 (germline): SNHLY, FYNNEI. There are 15 residues in the CDR3. Written as DNA, the CDR3 is TGTGCCAGCAGTGAGACAGGGGCCCCCCAAGAGACCCAGTACTTC. This sequence encodes CASSETGAPQETQYF.

The rearrangement uses TRBV28 and TRBJ1-2; D gene uncertain. Germline assignment: CDR1 MDHEN and CDR2 SYDVKM. The CDR3 is made up of 14 amino acids. The germline V and J ends were trimmed by 2 bases and 0 bases, with 7 bases remaining between them. DNA for the CDR3: TGTGCCAGCAGTTTAGAACAAGCTAACTATGGCTACACCTTC. Protein product: CASSLEQANYGYTF.

The J gene is TRBJ2-1, the V gene TRBV18; 9 nucleotides line up with TRBD1. The CDR3 loop spans 13 amino acids. V dropped 3 bases and J dropped 9; count of bases not matched to a gene: 3. CDR1 and CDR2 from the germline V gene are KGHSH and LQKENI. In DNA form, the CDR3 reads TGTGCCAGCTCACCGGACAGGGGAACTGAGCAGTTCTTC. Protein product: CASSPDRGTEQFF.

CDR3 in amino acids: CASSQAGGAVNTIYF. CDR3 in DNA: TGTGCCAGCAGCCAGGCGGGGGGCGCGGTAAACACCATATATTTT. V and J are TRBV7-9 and TRBJ1-3, with D possibly being TRBD1 (6 bases). The CDR3 length is 15 residues. The germline V gene encodes CDR1 SEHNR and CDR2 FQNEAQ (reference sequence). Trimming took off 5 bases at V and 6 bases at J, with 17 bases between the two ends.

The chain couples TRBV6-6 to TRBJ1-1, with 7 bases aligning to TRBD1. CDR3 length: 13 amino acids. Germline V gives CDR1 MNHNY, CDR2 SVGAGI (reference sequence). The ends lost 7 bases at V and 1 base at J; junction bases unmatched: 3. In DNA form, the CDR3 reads TGTGCCAGCATCGACAGGGAGAACACTGAAGCTTTCTTT. It codes for CASIDRENTEAFF.

The chain joins TRBV29-1 to TRBJ1-5; TRBD1 matches 11 bases. The CDR3 totals 14 residues. CDR1 SQVTM and CDR2 ANQGSEA come from the germline V gene. J was trimmed by 7 bases and V by 7 bases; bases with no gene match: 9. The CDR3 coding sequence is TGCAGCGCGGGAGGACAGGGGGCAGGCCAGCCCCAGCATTTT. Its translation: CSAGGQGAGQPQHF.

This clone was seen a single time. V is TRBV5-1 and J is TRBJ2-7, with 8 bases fitting TRBD1. CDR1 and CDR2 from the germline V gene are SGHRS and YFSETQ. This CDR3 spans 15 amino acids. V shed 4 bases and J 6 bases; nucleotides not matched to a gene: 12. CDR3 sequence (DNA): TGCGCCAGCAGCGAGGGACAGGCCTTTCGGGGCGAGCAGTACTTC. It translates to CASSEGQAFRGEQYF.